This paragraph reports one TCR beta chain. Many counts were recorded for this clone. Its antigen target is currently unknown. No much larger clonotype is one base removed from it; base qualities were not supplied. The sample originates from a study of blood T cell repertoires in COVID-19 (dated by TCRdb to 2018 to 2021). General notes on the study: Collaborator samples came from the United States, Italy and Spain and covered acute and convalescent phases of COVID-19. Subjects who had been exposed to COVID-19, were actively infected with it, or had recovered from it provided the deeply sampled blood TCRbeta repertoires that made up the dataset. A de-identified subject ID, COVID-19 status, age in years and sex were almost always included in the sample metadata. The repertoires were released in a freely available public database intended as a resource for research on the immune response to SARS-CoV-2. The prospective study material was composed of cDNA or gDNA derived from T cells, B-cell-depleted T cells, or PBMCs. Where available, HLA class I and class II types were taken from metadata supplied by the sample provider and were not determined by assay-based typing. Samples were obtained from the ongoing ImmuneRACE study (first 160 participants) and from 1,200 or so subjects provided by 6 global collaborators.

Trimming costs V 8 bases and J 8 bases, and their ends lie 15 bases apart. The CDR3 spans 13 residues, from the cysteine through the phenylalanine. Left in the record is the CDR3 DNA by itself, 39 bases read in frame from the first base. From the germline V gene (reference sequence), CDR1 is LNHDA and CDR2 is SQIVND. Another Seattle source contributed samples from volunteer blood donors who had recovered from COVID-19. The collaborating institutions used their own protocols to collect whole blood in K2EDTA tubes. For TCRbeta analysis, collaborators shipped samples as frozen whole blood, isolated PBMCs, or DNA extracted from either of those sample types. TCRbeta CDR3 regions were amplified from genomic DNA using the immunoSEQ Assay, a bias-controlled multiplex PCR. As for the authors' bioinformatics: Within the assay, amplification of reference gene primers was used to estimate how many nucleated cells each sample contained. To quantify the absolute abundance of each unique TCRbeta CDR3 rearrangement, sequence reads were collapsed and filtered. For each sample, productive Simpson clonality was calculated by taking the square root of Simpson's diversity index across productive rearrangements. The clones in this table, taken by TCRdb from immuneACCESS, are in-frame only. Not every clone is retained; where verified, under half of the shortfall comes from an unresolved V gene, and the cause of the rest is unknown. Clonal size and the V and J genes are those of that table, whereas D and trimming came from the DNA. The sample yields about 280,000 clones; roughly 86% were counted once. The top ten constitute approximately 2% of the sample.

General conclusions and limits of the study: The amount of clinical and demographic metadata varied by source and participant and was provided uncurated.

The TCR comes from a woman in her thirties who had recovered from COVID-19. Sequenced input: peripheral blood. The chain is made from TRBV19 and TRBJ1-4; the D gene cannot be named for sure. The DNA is TGTGCCAGTCAGTTGCAGTCGCGGGAAAAACTGTTTTTT. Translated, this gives CASQLQSREKLFF.